The 2 T cell receptor beta chains presented below share a single source sample, sequenced in a study of T cell repertoires in aging, cancer and after chemotherapy. Multiplex touch-down PCR with TRB-A/B primers amplified rearranged V-D-J TRB sequences. TCRdb re-analysed the multiplex PCR reads in MiXCR, keeping a single row per CDR3 protein. The sample holds 6,000 or so distinct CDR3 sequences, around 21% seen once. TCR beta rearrangements were amplified from peripheral blood genomic DNA. Sequencing was performed on blood. The receptors here all came from a human donor in good health.

This clonotype was picked up a small number of times. V gene TRBV20-1 combines with J gene TRBJ2-5; no clear D gene. V gave up 0 bases and J gave up 3 bases, with 11 bases separating them. Germline V gene data show CDR1 as DFQATT and CDR2 as SNEGSKA (reference sequence). The length of the CDR3 is 14 residues. The CDR3 reads CSARDPSPEETQYF. The DNA for the CDR3 is TGCAGTGCTAGAGACCCCTCCCCGGAAGAGACCCAGTACTTC.

A note on this clonotype: A much more abundant neighbour one base away suggests this may be a read error. The chain has TRBV6-5 and TRBJ2-5; D unclear. CDR3 length: 12 amino acids. Per the germline V gene, CDR1 is MNHEY and CDR2 is SVGAGI. CDR3 region: CASSSAQGTQYF. CDR3 in DNA: TGTGCCAGCAGTTCGGCCCAAGGGACCCAGTACTTC.